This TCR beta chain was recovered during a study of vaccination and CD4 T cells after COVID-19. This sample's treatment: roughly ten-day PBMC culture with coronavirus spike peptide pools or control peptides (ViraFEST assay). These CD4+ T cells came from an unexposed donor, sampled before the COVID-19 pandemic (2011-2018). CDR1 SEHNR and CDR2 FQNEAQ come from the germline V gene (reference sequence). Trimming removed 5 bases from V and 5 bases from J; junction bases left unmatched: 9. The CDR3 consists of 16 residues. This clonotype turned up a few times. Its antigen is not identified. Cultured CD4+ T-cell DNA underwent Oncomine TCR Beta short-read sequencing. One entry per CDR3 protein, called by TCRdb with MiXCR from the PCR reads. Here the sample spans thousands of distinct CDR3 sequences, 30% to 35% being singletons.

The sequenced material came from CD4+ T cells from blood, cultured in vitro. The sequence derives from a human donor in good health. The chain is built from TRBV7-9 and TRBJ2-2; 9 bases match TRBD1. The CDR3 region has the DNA TGTGCCAGCAGCGAGGGACAGGGTAGAGATACCGGGGAGCTGTTTTTT. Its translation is CASSEGQGRDTGELFF. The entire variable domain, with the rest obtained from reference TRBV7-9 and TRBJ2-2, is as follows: DTGVSQNPRHKITKRGQNVTFRCDPISEHNRLYWYRQTLGQGPEFLTYFQNEAQLEKSRLLSDRFSAERPKGSFSTLEIQRTEQGDSAMYLCASSEGQGRDTGELFFGEGSRLTVL.